This T cell receptor (beta chain) was sequenced in a study of shared clonotypes between healthy human individuals. The test was conducted at deep level. The assay was immunoSEQ multiplex PCR, and TCRdb's table has in-frame clones only and misses some. This sample has about half a million clones; around 79% occur once, and the top ten carry 13%. Material: PBMCs. This sequence originates from a woman aged 35 to 49 in good health. Some clones in this sample may be carry-over from other donors' samples.

CDR3 residues: CAWSAKETQYF. The CDR3 nucleotides read TGTGCCTGGAGTGCAAAAGAGACCCAGTACTTC. The V and J genes are TRBV30 and TRBJ2-5, with no clear D. The CDR3 covers 11 residues. The germline CDR1 and CDR2 sequences are GTSNPN and SVGIG (reference sequence). V was trimmed by 1 base and J by 3 bases, leaving 3 bases between them.